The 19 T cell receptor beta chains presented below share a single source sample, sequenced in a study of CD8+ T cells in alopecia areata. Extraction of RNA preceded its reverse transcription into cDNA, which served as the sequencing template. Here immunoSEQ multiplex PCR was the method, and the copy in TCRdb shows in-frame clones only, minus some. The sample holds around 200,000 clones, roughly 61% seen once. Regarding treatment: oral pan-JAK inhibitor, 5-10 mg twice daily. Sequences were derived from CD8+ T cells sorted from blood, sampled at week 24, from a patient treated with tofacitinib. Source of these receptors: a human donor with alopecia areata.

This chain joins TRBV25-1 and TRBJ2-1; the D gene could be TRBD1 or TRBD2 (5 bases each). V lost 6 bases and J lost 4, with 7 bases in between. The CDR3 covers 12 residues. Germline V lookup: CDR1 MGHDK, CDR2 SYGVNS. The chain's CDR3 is CASRGEYNEQFF. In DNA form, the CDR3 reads TGTGCCAGCAGGGGGGAATACAATGAGCAGTTCTTC.

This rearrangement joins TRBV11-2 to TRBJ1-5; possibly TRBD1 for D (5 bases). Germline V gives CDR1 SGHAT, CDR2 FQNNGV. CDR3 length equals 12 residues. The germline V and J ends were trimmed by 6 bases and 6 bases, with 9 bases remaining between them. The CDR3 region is CASSPGTQPQHF. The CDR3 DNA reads TGTGCCAGCAGTCCAGGGACTCAGCCCCAGCATTTT.

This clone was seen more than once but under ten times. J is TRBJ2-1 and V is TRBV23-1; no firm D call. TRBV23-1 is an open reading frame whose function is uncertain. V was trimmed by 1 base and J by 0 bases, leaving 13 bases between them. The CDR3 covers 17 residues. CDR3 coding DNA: TGCGCCAGCAGTCAATTTTGCGGAATTAGCTCCTACAATGAGCAGTTCTTC. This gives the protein CASSQFCGISSYNEQFF.

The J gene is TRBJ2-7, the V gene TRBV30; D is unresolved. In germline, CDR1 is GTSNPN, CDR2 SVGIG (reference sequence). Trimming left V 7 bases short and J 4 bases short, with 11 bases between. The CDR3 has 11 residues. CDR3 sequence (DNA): TGTGCCTCAACCATCGGATACGAGCAGTACTTC. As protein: CASTIGYEQYF.

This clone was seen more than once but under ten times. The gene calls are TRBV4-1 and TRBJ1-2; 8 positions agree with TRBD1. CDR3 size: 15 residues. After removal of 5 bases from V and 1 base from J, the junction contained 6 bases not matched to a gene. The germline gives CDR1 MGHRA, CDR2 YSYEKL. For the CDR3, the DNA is TGCGCCAGCAGCGGGCAGGGGGCGATTAACTATGGCTACACCTTC. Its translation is CASSGQGAINYGYTF.

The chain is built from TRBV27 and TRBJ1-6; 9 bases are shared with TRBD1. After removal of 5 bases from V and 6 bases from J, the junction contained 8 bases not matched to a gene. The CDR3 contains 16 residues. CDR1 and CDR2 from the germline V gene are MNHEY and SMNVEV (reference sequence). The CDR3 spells CASSTLTGGGNSPLHF. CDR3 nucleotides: TGTGCCAGCAGTACTCTCACAGGGGGCGGTAATTCACCCCTCCACTTT.

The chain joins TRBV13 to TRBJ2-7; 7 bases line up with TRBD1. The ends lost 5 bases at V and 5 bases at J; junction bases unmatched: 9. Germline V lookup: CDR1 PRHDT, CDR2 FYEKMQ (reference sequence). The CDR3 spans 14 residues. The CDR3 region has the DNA TGTGCCAGCAGCGCGTCCGACAGGGTCCACGAGCAGTACTTC. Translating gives CASSASDRVHEQYF.

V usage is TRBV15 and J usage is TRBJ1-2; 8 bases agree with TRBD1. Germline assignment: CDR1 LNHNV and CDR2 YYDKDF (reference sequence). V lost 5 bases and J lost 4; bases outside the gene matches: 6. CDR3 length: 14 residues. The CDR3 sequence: CATSGRTGSYGYTF. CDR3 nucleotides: TGTGCCACCAGCGGCCGGACAGGGTCCTATGGCTACACCTTC.

CDR3 sequence (DNA): TGTGCCAGCAGCCCCGACCCCGGGACAACCGCCACAGATACGCAGTATTTT. Its protein is CASSPDPGTTATDTQYF. This chain joins TRBV13 and TRBJ2-3; tentative D call: TRBD1 (6 bases). The CDR3 is 17 residues long. CDR1 is PRHDT and CDR2 is FYEKMQ in the germline V gene (reference sequence). Trimming removed 5 bases from V and 2 bases from J, with 20 bases in between.

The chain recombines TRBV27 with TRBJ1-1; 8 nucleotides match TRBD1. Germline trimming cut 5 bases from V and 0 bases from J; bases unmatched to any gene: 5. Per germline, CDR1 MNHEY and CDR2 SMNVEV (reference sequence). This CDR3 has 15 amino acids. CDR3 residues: CASSPQGAMNTEAFF. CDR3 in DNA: TGTGCCAGCAGTCCTCAGGGGGCGATGAACACTGAAGCTTTCTTT.

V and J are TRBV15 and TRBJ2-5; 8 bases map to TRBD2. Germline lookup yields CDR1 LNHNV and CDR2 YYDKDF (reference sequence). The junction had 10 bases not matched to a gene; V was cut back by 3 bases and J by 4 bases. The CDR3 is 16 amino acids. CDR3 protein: CATSSRLRGGAETQYF. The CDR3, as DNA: TGTGCCACCAGCAGCCGGTTACGGGGGGGCGCAGAGACCCAGTACTTC.

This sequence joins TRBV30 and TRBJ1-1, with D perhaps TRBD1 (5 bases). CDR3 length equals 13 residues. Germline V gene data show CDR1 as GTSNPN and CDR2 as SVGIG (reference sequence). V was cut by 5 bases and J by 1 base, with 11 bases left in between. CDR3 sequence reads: CAWWGGGNTEAFF. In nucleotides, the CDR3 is TGTGCCTGGTGGGGGGGAGGGAACACTGAAGCTTTCTTT.

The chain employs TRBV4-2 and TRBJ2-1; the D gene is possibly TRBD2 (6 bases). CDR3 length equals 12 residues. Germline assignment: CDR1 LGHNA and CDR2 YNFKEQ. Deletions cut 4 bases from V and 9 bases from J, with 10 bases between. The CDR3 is CASSPAGFEQFF. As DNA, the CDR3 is TGTGCCAGCAGCCCTGCGGGGTTTGAGCAGTTCTTC.

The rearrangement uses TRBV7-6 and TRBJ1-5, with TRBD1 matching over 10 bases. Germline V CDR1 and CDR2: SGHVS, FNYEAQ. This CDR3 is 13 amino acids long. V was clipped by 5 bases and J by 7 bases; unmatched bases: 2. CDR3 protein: CASSQTGGQPQHF. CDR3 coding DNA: TGTGCCAGCAGCCAGACAGGGGGCCAGCCCCAGCATTTT. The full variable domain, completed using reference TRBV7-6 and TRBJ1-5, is GAGVSQSPRYKVTKRGQDVALRCDPISGHVSLYWYRQALGQGPEFLTYFNYEAQQDKSGLPNDRFSAERPEGSISTLTIQRTEQRDSAMYRCASSQTGGQPQHFGDGTRLSIL.

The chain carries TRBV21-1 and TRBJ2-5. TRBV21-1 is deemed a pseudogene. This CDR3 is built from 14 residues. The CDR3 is CASSKVGAEETQYF. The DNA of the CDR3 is TGTGCCAGCAGCAAAGTCGGGGCGGAAGAGACCCAGTACTTC.

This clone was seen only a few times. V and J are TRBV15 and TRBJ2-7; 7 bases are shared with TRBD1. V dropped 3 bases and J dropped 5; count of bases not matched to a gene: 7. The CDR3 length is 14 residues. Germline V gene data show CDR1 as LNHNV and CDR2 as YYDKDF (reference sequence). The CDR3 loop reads CATSSPTGSDEQYF. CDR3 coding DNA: TGTGCCACCAGCAGCCCGACAGGGTCGGACGAGCAGTACTTC.

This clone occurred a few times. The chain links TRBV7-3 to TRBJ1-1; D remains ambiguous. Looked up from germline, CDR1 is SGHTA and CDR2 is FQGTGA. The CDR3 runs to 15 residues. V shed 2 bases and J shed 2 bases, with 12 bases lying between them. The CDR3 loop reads CASSLYPTDNTEAFF. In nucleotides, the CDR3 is TGTGCCAGCAGCTTATACCCCACAGACAACACTGAAGCTTTCTTT.

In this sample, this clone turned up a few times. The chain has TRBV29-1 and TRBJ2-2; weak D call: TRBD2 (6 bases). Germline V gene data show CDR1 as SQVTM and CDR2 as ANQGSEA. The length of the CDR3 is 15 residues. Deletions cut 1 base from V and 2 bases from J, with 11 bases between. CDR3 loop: CSVEAGRGNTGELFF. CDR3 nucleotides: TGCAGCGTTGAAGCCGGGCGGGGAAACACCGGGGAGCTGTTTTTT.

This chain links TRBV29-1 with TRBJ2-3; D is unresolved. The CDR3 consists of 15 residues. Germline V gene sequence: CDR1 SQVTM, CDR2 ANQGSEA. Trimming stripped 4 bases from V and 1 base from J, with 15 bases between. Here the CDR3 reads CSVAGVALGTDTQYF. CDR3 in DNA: TGCAGCGTTGCTGGGGTAGCCCTCGGCACAGATACGCAGTATTTT.